The clone carrying this TCR beta chain was recorded a few times. The data originate from a study of T cells after yellow fever vaccination. In TCRdb, the 5' RACE reads were re-called with MiXCR into one record per CDR3 protein. The table shows around 200,000 distinct CDR3 sequences, with roughly 11% occurring only once. Germline lookup yields CDR1 MNHEY and CDR2 SMNVEV (reference sequence). Trimming stripped 2 bases from V and 4 bases from J, with 12 bases between. The CDR3 totals 15 residues. Here the sequenced sample was CD8+ T cells sorted from PBMCs, taken 15 days after the yellow fever booster vaccination. The receptor was isolated from a man between 18 and 29 years old who received the YFV17D yellow fever vaccine. V and J are TRBV27 and TRBJ2-1, with a possible D match to TRBD2 (6 bases). The CDR3 loop is CASSLEQGLYNEQFF. In DNA form, the CDR3 reads TGTGCCAGCAGTTTAGAGCAGGGACTTTACAATGAGCAGTTCTTC.